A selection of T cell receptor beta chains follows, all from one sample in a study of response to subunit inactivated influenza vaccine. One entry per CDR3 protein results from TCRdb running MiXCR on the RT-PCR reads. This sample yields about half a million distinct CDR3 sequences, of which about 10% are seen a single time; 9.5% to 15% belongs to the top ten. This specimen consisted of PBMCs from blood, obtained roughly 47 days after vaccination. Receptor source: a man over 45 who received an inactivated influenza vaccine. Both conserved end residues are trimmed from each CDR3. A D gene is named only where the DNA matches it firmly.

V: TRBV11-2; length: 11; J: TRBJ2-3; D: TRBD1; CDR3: ASSGTGGDTQY
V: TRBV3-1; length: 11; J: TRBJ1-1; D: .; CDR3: ATGGGLNTEAF
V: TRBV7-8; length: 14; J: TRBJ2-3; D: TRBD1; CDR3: ASSLHRGQGSDTQY
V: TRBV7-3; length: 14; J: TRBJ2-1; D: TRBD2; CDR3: ASSPLGAGGYNEQF
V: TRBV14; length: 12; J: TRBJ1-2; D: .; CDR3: ASSQVSSAYGYT
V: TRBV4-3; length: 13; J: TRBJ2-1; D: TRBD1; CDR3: ASSPGTGAAYEQF
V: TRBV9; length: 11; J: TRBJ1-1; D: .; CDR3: ASSVVPFTEAF
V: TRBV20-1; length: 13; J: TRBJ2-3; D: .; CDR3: SARSGALGTDTQY
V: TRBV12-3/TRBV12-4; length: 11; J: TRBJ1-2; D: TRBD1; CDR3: ASSFANRGGYT
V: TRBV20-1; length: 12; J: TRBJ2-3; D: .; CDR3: SARAKPRADTQY
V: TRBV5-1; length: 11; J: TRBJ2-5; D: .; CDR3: ASSLVPRETQY
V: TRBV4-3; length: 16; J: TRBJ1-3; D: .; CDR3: ASSQVGLTESPGNTIY
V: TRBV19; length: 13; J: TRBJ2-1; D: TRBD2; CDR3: ASRLGLAGYNEQF
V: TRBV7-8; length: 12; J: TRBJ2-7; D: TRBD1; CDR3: ASSLDRVHYEQY
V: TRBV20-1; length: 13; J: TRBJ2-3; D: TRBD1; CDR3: SARPPQGAPDTQY
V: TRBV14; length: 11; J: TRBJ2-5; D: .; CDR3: ASSQAGLRTQY
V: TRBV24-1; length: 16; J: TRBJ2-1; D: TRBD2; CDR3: ATSDLPPSGVAGGPGF
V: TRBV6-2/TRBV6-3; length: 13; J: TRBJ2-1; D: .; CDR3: ASSIRGLGNNEQF
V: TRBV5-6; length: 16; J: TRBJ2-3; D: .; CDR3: ASSLVRGKGALADTQY
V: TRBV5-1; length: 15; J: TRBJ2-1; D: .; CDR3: ASSRIGISPWPNEQF
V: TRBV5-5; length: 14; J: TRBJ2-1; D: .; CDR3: ASSLNTQSSYNEQF
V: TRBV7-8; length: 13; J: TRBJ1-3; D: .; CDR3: ASSPVPGAGNTIY
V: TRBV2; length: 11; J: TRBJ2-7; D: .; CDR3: ASSDGQSYEQY
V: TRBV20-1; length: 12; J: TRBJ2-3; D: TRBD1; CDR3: SAAGTGGSDTQY
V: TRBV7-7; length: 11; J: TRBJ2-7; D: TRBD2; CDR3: ASSSGLAGEQY
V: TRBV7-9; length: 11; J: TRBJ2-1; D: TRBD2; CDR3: ASKTSGNNEQF
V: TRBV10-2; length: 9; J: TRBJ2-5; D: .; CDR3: ASSESETQY
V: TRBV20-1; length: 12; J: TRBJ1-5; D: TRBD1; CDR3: SVPRQGGNQPQH
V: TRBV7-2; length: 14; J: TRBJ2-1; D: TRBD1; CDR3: ASTVGQGSRSNEQF
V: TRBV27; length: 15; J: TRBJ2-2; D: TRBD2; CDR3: ASSLFLRGGHFGELF
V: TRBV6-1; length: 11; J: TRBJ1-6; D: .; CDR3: ASSEVGNSPLH
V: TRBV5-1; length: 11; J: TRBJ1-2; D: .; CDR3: ASSLQGEGGYT
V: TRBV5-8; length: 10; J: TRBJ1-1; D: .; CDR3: ASSLRARGAF
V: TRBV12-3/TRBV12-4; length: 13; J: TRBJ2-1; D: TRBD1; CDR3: ASSLYMGQYNEQF
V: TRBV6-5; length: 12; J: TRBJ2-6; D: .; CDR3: ASSYVAGANVLT
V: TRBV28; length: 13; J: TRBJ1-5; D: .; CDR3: ASTLWGSGNQPQH
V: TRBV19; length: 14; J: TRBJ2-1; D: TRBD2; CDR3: ASSIRTSGRGNEQF
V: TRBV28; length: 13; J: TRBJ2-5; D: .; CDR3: ASSLEGPQGETQY